This passage covers 5 T cell receptor beta chains from one sample sequenced in a study of shared clonotypes between healthy human individuals. Profiled with immunoSEQ multiplex PCR; TCRdb holds only in-frame clones, not every one. Of around 2.5 million clones listed, 93% are singletons. The sample consisted of naive CD4+ T cells from PBMCs. The subset was: CD45RA+ positively selected. The origin of the receptors is a man in his late teens or twenties in good health. Some clones in this sample may be carry-over from other donors' samples.

A word on this clone: Additional DNA sequences in this sample encode the identical CDR3. This chain uses TRBV7-9 with TRBJ1-3; D is unresolved. V was clipped by 3 bases and J by 1 base, with 1 base between them. The germline gives CDR1 SEHNR, CDR2 FQNEAQ (reference sequence). The CDR3 extends over 12 amino acids. The CDR3 DNA follows: TGTGCCAGCAGCTTGTCTGGAAACACCATATATTTT. Translation: CASSLSGNTIYF.

The chain couples TRBV27 to TRBJ1-4; no definite D call. Germline V lookup: CDR1 MNHEY, CDR2 SMNVEV (reference sequence). This CDR3 is built from 14 residues. V was cut by 3 bases and J by 8 bases, with 13 bases left in between. The DNA for the CDR3 is TGTGCCAGCAGTTTGAGAGCTATTCCCGAAAAACTGTTTTTT. This translates into CASSLRAIPEKLFF.

This sequence joins TRBV7-6 and TRBJ2-5; maybe TRBD2 (5 bases). V gave up 6 bases and J gave up 1 base, with 18 bases separating them. The CDR3 runs to 16 residues. Germline V lookup: CDR1 SGHVS, CDR2 FNYEAQ. CDR3 sequence: CASRATRMGPQETQYF. CDR3 DNA sequence: TGTGCCAGCAGAGCCACTAGAATGGGTCCCCAAGAGACCCAGTACTTC.

The CDR3: CASSYLAGAPYEQYF. The CDR3 region has the DNA TGCGCCAGCAGCTACCTAGCGGGAGCCCCCTACGAGCAGTACTTC. J is TRBJ2-7 and V is TRBV5-1; 10 bases line up with TRBD2. J lost 2 bases, V lost 3 bases, and 5 bases had no gene match. There are 15 residues in the CDR3. The germline V gene has CDR1 SGHRS and CDR2 YFSETQ.

The chain recombines TRBV28 with TRBJ1-2; D possibly corresponds to TRBD1 (6 bases). CDR3 length: 17 amino acids. V was pared by 7 bases and J by 7 bases, with 28 bases between. In germline, CDR1 is MDHEN, CDR2 SYDVKM. The CDR3 protein is CASMVPVGGRLGGGYTF. CDR3 DNA: TGTGCCAGCATGGTTCCGGTCGGGGGCCGACTAGGAGGTGGCTACACCTTC.